The 3 T cell receptor beta chains below all came from one sample that was sequenced in a study of T cell repertoires in cytomegalovirus infection. TCRdb redid the calling of the reads with MiXCR, one entry per CDR3 protein. The sample consists of roughly 81,000 distinct CDR3 sequences, about 4% of them appearing once. What was sequenced was PBMCs. Receptor source: a human donor in good health (CMV status not recorded). Some clones in this sample may be carry-over from other donors' samples.

This clonotype showed up many times. This chain connects TRBV7-3 to TRBJ2-3; D uncertain. Germline CDR1 is SGHTA and CDR2 is FQGTGA. This CDR3 contains 20 residues. V lost 0 bases, J lost 2 bases, and 24 bases lay in between. The CDR3 is CASSLTTAWQRPTLTDTQYF. CDR3 bases: TGTGCCAGCAGCTTAACAACCGCCTGGCAGCGTCCTACCCTCACAGATACGCAGTATTTT.

Many counts were recorded for this clonotype. The J gene is TRBJ1-1, the V gene TRBV7-9; TRBD1 matches 7 bases. V trimming: 3 bases; J trimming: 1 base; junction bases outside the gene matches: 2. The CDR3 spans 14 residues. CDR1 and CDR2 from the germline V gene are SEHNR and FQNEAQ (reference sequence). CDR3 region: CASSFSGGNTEAFF. CDR3 DNA: TGTGCCAGCAGCTTCTCAGGGGGGAACACTGAAGCTTTCTTT.

This clonotype was detected ten times or more. This chain uses TRBV19 with TRBJ2-3, with D tentatively TRBD2 (5 bases). This CDR3 has 14 residues. Trimming shortened V by 4 bases and J by 1 base, and 9 bases separated the two germline ends. Looked up from germline, CDR1 is LNHDA and CDR2 is SQIVND (reference sequence). The CDR3 spells CASSSGRGTDTQYF. The CDR3 DNA is TGTGCCAGTAGTAGCGGGCGAGGCACAGATACGCAGTATTTT.